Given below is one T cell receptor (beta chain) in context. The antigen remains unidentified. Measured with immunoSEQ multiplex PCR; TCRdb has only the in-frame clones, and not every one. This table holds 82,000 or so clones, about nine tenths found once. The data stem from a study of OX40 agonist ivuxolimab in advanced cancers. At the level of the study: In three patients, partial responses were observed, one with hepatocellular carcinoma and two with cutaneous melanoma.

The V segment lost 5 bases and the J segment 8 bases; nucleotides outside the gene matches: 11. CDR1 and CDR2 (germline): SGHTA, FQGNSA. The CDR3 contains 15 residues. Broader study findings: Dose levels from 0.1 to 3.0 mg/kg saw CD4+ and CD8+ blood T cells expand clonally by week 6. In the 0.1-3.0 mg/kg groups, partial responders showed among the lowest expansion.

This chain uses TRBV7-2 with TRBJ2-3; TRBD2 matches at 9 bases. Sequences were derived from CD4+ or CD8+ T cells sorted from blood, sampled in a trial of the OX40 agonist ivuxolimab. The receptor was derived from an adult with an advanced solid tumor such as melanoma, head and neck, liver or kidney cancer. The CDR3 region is CASSRLGGSGGTQYF. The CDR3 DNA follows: TGTGCCAGCAGCCGATTAGGGGGTAGCGGGGGTACGCAGTATTTT.